The 12 T cell receptor beta chains below all came from one sample that was sequenced in a study of blood T cell repertoires in COVID-19. Sequencing used immunoSEQ multiplex PCR; TCRdb keeps in-frame clones, though not all of them. This table has around 370,000 clones, almost 90% appearing once. The material sequenced was peripheral blood. These receptors were taken from a young man with active or convalescent COVID-19.

The V call is TRBV4-2, the J call TRBJ1-5; 7 nucleotides line up with TRBD1. The CDR3 loop spans 18 amino acids. Germline V gene lookup returns CDR1 LGHNA and CDR2 YNFKEQ. Trimming took 0 bases from V and 4 from J; bases not matched to a gene: 12. This chain's CDR3 is CASSQDRDSPSTNQPQHF. The DNA for the CDR3 is TGTGCCAGCAGCCAAGATCGGGACAGTCCCTCTACTAATCAGCCCCAGCATTTT.

In this sample, this clone turned up a few times. The gene calls are TRBV15 and TRBJ1-4; D might be TRBD1 (5 bases). The germline CDR1 and CDR2 sequences are LNHNV and YYDKDF (reference sequence). Trimming stripped 0 bases from V and 7 bases from J, with 18 bases between. There are 17 residues in the CDR3. This CDR3 reads CATSRDISGFQGEKLFF. CDR3 nucleotides: TGTGCCACCAGCAGAGATATTTCAGGCTTTCAGGGTGAAAAACTGTTTTTT.

V and J are TRBV7-3 and TRBJ1-2; D gene ambiguous. The CDR3 covers 12 residues. V was clipped by 5 bases and J by 5 bases, with 9 bases between them. The V gene's germline CDR1 is SGHTA and CDR2 FQGTGA. For the CDR3, the DNA is TGTGCCAGCAGCCCGGTAGCTTATGGCTACACCTTC. Amino acids: CASSPVAYGYTF.

The genes are TRBV5-1 and TRBJ1-4; D unclear. This CDR3 spans 14 amino acids. Trimming took 4 bases from V and 8 from J, leaving 15 bases between them. The V gene's germline CDR1 is SGHRS and CDR2 YFSETQ. CDR3 coding DNA: TGCGCCAGCAGCCCAGGTTCCCCGGGGGAAAAACTGTTTTTT. It codes for CASSPGSPGEKLFF.

CDR3 DNA sequence: TGTGCCAGCAGCCATGTCAGGGAGGTACGAAGCAATCAGCCCCAGCATTTT. Its protein product is CASSHVREVRSNQPQHF. V usage is TRBV5-6 and J usage is TRBJ1-5; tentatively, D is TRBD1 (5 bases). CDR1 and CDR2 (germline): SGHDT, YYEEEE. V was cut by 4 bases and J by 1 base, with 18 bases left in between. The CDR3 spans 17 residues. The entire variable domain, with the rest obtained from reference TRBV5-6 and TRBJ1-5, is as follows: DAGVTQSPTHLIKTRGQQVTLRCSPKSGHDTVSWYQQALGQGPQFIFQYYEEEERQRGNFPDRFSGHQFPNYSSELNVNALLLGDSALYLCASSHVREVRSNQPQHFGDGTRLSIL.

This clone has only one observation. One junction end does not reproduce the germline sequence, and a read error may be involved. The genes are TRBV29-1 and TRBJ2-6, with TRBD1 as a possible D gene (6 bases). The germline CDR1 and CDR2 sequences are SQVTM and ANQGSEA. CDR3 size: 15 residues. CDR3 amino acids: CSVRQQGSGANVLTF. CDR3 nucleotide sequence: TGCAGCGTTCGACAACAGGGATCTGGGGCCAACGTGCTGACTTTC.

A few counts support this clone. The chain combines TRBV27 with TRBJ2-1; 10 bases are shared with TRBD1. Germline V gene lookup returns CDR1 MNHEY and CDR2 SMNVEV (reference sequence). V was pared by 3 bases and J by 4 bases, with 6 bases of the junction left unmatched. This CDR3 has 16 amino acids. The CDR3 sequence is CASSLFGTGDYNEQFF. In nucleotides, the CDR3 is TGTGCCAGCAGTTTGTTCGGGACAGGGGATTACAATGAGCAGTTCTTC.

The chain joins TRBV29-1 to TRBJ2-7; 7 nucleotides align to TRBD1. Germline CDR1 reads SQVTM; CDR2 reads ANQGSEA. The CDR3 extends over 14 amino acids. V gave up 5 bases and J gave up 0 bases; unmatched junction bases: 7. The CDR3 sequence: CSVSGTESSYEQYF. The DNA of the CDR3 is TGCAGCGTTAGTGGGACAGAGAGCTCCTACGAGCAGTACTTC.

CDR3 loop: CAKNVWGGSTDTQYF. Written as DNA, the CDR3 is TGTGCCAAGAACGTCTGGGGGGGATCCACAGATACGCAGTATTTT. V gene TRBV9 combines with J gene TRBJ2-3; TRBD2 agrees at 7 bases. The length of the CDR3 is 15 residues. CDR1 and CDR2 (germline): SGDLS, YYNGEE. The ends lost 9 bases at V and 2 bases at J; junction bases unmatched: 12.

The chain employs TRBV6-5 and TRBJ2-1, with D maybe TRBD1 (5 bases). This CDR3 is built from 15 residues. Trimming left V 2 bases short and J 8 bases short, with 16 bases between. Germline assignment: CDR1 MNHEY and CDR2 SVGAGI. The CDR3 protein is CASSYAARVSHEQFF. The CDR3 region has the DNA TGTGCCAGCAGTTACGCGGCCAGGGTGTCTCATGAGCAGTTCTTC.

V is TRBV9 and J is TRBJ2-2; D gene ambiguous. Looked up from germline, CDR1 is SGDLS and CDR2 is YYNGEE. Between the trimmed V and J ends, which lost 0 bases and 11 bases, there was a span of 5 bases. There are 11 residues in the CDR3. The DNA of the CDR3 is TGTGCCAGCAGCGTAGGAGGAGAGCTGTTTTTT. Translated, it gives CASSVGGELFF.

The V call is TRBV19, the J call TRBJ1-1; 9 nucleotides agree with TRBD1. The germline CDR1 and CDR2 sequences are LNHDA and SQIVND (reference sequence). V shed 6 bases, J shed 6 bases, and the junction held 5 bases outside the gene matches. This CDR3 spans 13 amino acids. In nucleotides, the CDR3 is TGTGCCAGTAGATGGGACAGGGAGGCTGAAGCTTTCTTT. As protein: CASRWDREAEAFF.